This T cell receptor beta chain was documented in a study of blood T cells in healthy people across ages. The second PCR ran about 7 to 12 cycles with a sample-barcoded 5' primer and J-beta primers. Via MiXCR, TCRdb re-called the 5' RACE reads, giving one row per CDR3 protein. Here the sample spans roughly 2 million distinct CDR3 sequences, about 49% being singletons. Details on this clonotype: A read error may account for a junction end that differs from germline.

Germline assignment: CDR1 SGHTA and CDR2 FQGNSA. CDR3 length: 17 amino acids. The sample comprised blood. This chain uses TRBV7-2 with TRBJ2-7; 7 nucleotides line up with TRBD2. This TCR came from a woman in her thirties or forties in good health. The CDR3 DNA follows: TGTGCCAGCAGCTTACTGCTAGTGGGGGGGTTACCCTATGAGCAGTACTTC. Translated: CASSLLLVGGLPYEQYF. The whole variable domain, remainder taken from reference TRBV7-2 and TRBJ2-7, is GAGVSQSPSNKVTEKGKDVELRCDPISGHTALYWYRQSLGQGLEFLIYFQGNSAPDKSGLPSDRFSAERTGGSVSTLTIQRTQQEDSAVYLCASSLLLVGGLPYEQYFGPGTRLTVT.